The sequence of this T cell receptor (beta chain) was determined in a study of blood T cell repertoires in COVID-19. About the research overall: Samples of COVID-19 (acute and convalescent) were obtained from the United States, Italy and Spain. T cells, B-cell-depleted T cells, or PBMCs supplied cDNA or gDNA.

Trimming stripped 6 bases from V and 0 bases from J, with 18 bases between. From germline, CDR1 is MDHEN and CDR2 SYDVKM. The CDR3 totals 16 residues. In the authors' workflow: The assay estimated nucleated cells by amplifying reference gene primers. This table comes from immunoSEQ multiplex PCR, and its TCRdb copy is limited to in-frame clones, with some not included. V and J calls and clone size are those listed in that table; D and trimming were worked out from the DNA. Among roughly 380,000 clones, about 88% were seen once, and the ten largest hold roughly 1.4%. Seattle's cohort entered during active infection and was followed longitudinally.

The sequenced material came from peripheral blood. The sequence was obtained from a middle-aged woman with COVID-19, enrolled during active disease. V is TRBV28 and J is TRBJ2-7; D is perhaps TRBD2 (6 bases). The CDR3 DNA reads TGTGCCAGCAGCCCCTCCTCTCGGGGGAACTCCTACGAGCAGTACTTC. This codes for CASSPSSRGNSYEQYF.